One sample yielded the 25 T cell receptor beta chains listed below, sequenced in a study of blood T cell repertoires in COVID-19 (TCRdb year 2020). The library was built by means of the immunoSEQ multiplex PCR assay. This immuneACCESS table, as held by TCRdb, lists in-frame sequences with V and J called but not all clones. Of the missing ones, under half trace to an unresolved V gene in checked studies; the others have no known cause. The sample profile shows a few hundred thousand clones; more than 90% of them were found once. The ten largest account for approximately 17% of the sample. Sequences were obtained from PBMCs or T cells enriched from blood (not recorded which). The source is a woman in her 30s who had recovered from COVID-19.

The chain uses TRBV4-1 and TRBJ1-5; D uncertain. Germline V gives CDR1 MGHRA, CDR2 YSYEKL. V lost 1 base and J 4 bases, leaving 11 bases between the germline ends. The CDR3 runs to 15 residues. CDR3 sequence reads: CASSQVLTGNQPQHF. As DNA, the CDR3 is TGCGCCAGCAGCCAAGTTTTAACCGGGAATCAGCCCCAGCATTTT.

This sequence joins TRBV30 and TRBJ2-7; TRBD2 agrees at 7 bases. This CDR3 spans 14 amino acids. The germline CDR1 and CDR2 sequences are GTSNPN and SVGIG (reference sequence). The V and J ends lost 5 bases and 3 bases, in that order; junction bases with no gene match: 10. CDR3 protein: CAWGREGRIYEQYF. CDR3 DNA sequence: TGTGCCTGGGGAAGGGAGGGGCGGATCTACGAGCAGTACTTC.

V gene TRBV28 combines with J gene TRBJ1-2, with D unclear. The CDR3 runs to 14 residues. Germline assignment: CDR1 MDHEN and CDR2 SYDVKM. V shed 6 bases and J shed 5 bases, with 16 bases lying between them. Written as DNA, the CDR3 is TGTGCCAGCAGCCCGGGAGGGAGACAATATGGCTACACCTTC. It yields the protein CASSPGGRQYGYTF.

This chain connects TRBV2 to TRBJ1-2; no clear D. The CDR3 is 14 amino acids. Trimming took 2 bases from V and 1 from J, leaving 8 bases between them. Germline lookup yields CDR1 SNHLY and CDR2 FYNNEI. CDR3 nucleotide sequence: TGTGCCAGCAGTGAAACTGTTGGTAACTATGGCTACACCTTC. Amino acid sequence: CASSETVGNYGYTF.

The CDR3 nucleotides are TGTGCCAGCAGCGGGGTGGAGTCCTACAATGAGCAGTTCTTC. Translating gives CASSGVESYNEQFF. The V call is TRBV9, the J call TRBJ2-1; D is ambiguous. Trimming removed 3 bases at V and 1 base at J, with 8 bases between. This CDR3 has 14 amino acids. CDR1 and CDR2 (germline): SGDLS, YYNGEE.

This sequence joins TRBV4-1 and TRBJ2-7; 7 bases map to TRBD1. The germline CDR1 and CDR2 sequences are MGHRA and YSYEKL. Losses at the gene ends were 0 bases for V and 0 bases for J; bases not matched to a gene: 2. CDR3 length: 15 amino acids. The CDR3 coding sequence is TGCGCCAGCAGCCAAGAACAGGGGAACTCCTACGAGCAGTACTTC. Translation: CASSQEQGNSYEQYF.

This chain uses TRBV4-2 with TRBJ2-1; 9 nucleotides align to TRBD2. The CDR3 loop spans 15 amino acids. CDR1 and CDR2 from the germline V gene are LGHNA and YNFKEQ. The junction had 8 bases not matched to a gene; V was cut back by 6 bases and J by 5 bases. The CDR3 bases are TGTGCCAGCAGTTTGACTAGCGGAGATAACAATGAGCAGTTCTTC. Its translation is CASSLTSGDNNEQFF.

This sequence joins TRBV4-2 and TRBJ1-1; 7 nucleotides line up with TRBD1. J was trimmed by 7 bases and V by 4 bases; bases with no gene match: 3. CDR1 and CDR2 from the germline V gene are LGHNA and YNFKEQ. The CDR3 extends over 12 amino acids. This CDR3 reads CASSLRTGEAFF. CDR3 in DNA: TGTGCCAGCAGCCTCCGGACAGGTGAAGCTTTCTTT.

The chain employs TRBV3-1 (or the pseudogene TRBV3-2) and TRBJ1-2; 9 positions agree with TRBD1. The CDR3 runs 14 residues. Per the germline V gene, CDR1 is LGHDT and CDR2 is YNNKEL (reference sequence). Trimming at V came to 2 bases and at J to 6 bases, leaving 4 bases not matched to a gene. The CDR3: CASSQIRDRDGYTF. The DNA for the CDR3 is TGTGCCAGCAGCCAAATACGGGACAGGGATGGCTACACCTTC.

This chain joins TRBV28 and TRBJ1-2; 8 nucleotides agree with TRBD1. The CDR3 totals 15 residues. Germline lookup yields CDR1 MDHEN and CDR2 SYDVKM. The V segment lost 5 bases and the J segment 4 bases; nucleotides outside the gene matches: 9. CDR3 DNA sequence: TGTGCCAGCAGTATCACAGGGGGTAAAAGCTATGGCTACACCTTC. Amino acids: CASSITGGKSYGYTF.

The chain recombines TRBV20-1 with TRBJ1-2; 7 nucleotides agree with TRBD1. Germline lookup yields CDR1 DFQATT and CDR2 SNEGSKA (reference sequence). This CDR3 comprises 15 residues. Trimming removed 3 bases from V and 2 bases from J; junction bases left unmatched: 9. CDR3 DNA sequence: TGCAGTGCTAGTGCCAGGGGGACTCGAAACTATGGCTACACCTTC. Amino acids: CSASARGTRNYGYTF.

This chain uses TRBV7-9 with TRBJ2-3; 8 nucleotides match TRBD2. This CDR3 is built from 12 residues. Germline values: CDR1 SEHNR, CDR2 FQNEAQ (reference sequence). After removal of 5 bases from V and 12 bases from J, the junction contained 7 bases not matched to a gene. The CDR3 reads CASSTGLALQYF. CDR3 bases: TGTGCCAGCAGCACAGGACTAGCCCTCCAGTATTTT. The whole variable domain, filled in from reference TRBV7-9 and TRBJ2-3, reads DTGVSQNPRHKITKRGQNVTFRCDPISEHNRLYWYRQTLGQGPEFLTYFQNEAQLEKSRLLSDRFSAERPKGSFSTLEIQRTEQGDSAMYLCASSTGLALQYFGPGTRLTVL.

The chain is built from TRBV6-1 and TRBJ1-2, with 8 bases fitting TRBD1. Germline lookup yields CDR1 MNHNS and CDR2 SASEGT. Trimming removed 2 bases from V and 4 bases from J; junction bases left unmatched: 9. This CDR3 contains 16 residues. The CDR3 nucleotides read TGTGCCAGCAGTGAAAGGACAGGGCCGAGTACCTATGGCTACACCTTC. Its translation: CASSERTGPSTYGYTF.

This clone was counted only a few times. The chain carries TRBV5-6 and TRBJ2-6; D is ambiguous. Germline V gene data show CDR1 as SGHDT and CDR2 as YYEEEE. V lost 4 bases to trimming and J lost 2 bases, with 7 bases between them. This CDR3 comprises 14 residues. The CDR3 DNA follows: TGTGCCAGCAGCACAACCCCTGGGGCCAACGTCCTGACTTTC. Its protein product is CASSTTPGANVLTF.

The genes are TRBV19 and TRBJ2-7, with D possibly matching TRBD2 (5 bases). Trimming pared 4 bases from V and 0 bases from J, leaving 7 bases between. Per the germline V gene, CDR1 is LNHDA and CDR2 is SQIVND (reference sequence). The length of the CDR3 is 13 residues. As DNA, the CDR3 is TGTGCCAGTAGTAATCGGGACTCCTACGAGCAGTACTTC. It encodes CASSNRDSYEQYF. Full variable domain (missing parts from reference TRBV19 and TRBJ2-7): DGGITQSPKYLFRKEGQNVTLSCEQNLNHDAMYWYRQDPGQGLRLIYYSQIVNDFQKGDIAEGYSVSREKKESFPLTVTSAQKNPTAFYLCASSNRDSYEQYFGPGTRLTVT.

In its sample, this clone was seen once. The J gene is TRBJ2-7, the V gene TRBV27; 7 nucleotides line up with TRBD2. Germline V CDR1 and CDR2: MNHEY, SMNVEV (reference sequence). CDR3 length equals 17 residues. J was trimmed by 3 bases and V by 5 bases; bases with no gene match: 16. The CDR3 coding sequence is TGTGCCAGCAGTCTACTATTGGGTTTGACGGGAGGCTACGAGCAGTACTTC. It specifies CASSLLLGLTGGYEQYF.

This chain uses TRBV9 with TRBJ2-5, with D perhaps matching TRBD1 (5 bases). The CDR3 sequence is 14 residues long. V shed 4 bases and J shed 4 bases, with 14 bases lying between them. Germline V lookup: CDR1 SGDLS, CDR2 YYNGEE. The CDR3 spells CASSPTGHLETQYF. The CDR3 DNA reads TGTGCCAGCAGCCCTACCGGACACCTAGAGACCCAGTACTTC.

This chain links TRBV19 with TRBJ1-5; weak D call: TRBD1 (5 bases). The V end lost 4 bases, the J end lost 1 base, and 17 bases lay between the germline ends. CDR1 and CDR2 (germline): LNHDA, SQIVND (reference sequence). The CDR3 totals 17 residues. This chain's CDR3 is CASSKYYQGFSNQPQHF. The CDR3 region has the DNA TGTGCCAGTAGTAAATACTATCAGGGTTTCAGCAATCAGCCCCAGCATTTT.

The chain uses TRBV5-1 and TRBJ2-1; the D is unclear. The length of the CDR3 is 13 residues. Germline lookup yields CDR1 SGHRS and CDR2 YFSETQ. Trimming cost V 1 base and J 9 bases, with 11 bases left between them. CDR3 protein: CASSLPLVGEQFF. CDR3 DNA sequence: TGCGCCAGCAGCTTGCCGCTCGTCGGTGAGCAGTTCTTC. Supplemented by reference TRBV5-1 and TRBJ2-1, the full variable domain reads KAGVTQTPRYLIKTRGQQVTLSCSPISGHRSVSWYQQTPGQGLQFLFEYFSETQRNKGNFPGRFSGRQFSNSRSEMNVSTLELGDSALYLCASSLPLVGEQFFGPGTRLTVL.

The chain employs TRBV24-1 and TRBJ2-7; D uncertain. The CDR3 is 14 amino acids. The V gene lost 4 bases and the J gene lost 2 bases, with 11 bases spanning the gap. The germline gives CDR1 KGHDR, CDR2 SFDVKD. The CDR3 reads CATSDPTRAYEQYF. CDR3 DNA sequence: TGTGCCACCAGTGACCCCACACGGGCCTACGAGCAGTACTTC.

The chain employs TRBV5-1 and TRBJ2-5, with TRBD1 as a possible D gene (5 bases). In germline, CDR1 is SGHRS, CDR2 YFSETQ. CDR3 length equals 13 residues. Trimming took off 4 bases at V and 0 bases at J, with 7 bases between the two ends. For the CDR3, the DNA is TGCGCCAGCAGCGACAGCAACCAAGAGACCCAGTACTTC. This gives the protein CASSDSNQETQYF.

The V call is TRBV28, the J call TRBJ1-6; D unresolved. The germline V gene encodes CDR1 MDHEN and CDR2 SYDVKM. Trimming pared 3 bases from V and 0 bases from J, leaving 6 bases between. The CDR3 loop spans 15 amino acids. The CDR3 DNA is TGTGCCAGCAGTTTCGGGGTCTCCTATAATTCACCCCTCCACTTT. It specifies CASSFGVSYNSPLHF.

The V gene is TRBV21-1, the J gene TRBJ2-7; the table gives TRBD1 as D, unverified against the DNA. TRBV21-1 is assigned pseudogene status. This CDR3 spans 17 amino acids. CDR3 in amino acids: CASSKAAAQGRVDEQYF. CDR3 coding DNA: TGTGCCAGCAGCAAAGCGGCAGCCCAGGGGCGGGTCGACGAGCAGTACTTC.

CDR3 sequence: CANSPQGAYEQYF. The CDR3 DNA reads TGTGCCAACTCCCCCCAGGGGGCCTACGAGCAGTACTTC. This sequence joins TRBV28 and TRBJ2-7, with TRBD1 identical over 7 bases. CDR1 is MDHEN, CDR2 SYDVKM, per germline. The CDR3 has 13 residues. V lost 10 bases to trimming and J lost 2 bases; unmatched junction nucleotides: 8.

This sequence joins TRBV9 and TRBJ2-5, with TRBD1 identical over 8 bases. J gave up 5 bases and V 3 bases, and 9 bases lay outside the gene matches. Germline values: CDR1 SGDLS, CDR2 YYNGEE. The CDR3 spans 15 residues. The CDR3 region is CASSGYGTGDETQYF. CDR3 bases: TGTGCCAGCAGCGGATACGGGACAGGCGACGAGACCCAGTACTTC.